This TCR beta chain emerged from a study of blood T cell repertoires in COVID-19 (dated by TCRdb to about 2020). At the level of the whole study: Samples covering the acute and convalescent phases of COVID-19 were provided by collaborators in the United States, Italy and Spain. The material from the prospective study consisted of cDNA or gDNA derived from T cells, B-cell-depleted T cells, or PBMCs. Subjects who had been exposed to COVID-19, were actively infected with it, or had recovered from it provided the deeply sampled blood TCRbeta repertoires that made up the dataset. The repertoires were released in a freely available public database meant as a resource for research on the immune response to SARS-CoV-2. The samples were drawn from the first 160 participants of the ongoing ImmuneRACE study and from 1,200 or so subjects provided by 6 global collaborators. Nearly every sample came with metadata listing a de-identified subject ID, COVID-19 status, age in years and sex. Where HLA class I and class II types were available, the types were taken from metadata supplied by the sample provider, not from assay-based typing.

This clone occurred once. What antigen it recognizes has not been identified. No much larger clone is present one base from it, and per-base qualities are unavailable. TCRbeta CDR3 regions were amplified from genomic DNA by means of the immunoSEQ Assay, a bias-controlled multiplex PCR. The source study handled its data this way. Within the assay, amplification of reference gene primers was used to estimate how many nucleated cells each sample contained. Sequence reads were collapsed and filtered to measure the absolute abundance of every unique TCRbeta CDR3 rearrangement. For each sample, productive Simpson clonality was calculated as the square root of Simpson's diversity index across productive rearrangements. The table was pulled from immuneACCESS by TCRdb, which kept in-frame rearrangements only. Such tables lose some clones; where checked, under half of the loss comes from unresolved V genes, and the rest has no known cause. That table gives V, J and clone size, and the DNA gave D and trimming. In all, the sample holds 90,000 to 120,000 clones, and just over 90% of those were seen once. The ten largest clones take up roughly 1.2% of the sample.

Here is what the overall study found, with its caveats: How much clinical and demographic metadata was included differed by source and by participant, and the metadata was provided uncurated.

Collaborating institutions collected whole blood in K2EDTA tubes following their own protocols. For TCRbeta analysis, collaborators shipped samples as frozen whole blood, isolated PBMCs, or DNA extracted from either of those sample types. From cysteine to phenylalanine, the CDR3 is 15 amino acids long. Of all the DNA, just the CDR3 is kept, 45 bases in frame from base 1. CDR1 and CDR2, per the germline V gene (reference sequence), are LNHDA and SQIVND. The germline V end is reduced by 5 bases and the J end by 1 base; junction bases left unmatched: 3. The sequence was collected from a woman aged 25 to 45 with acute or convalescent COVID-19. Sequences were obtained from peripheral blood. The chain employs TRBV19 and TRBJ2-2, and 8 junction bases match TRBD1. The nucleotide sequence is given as TGTGCCAGTAGTGCTGGGACAGGGAACACCGGGGAGCTGTTTTTT. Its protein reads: CASSAGTGNTGELFF.